This T cell receptor beta chain was recovered during a study of beta chain features in type 1 diabetes. Whole-study findings and limits: Type 1 diabetes patients had VDJ junctions that carried fewer insertions and more deletions. The naive, central memory and Treg TCRB repertoires of patients appeared to be more similar to one another than those of healthy donors.

This clone has a handful of counts. The antigen is unknown. TCRB transcripts that were expressed got sequenced, as all of the isolated RNA had been reverse transcribed. Profiling relied on immunoSEQ multiplex PCR, and the TCRdb table lists in-frame clones only, not all of them. The table has some 900,000 clones, about a sixth seen once. Per the germline V gene, CDR1 is SGDLS and CDR2 is YYNGEE. Trimming shortened V by 0 bases and J by 3 bases, and 10 bases separated the two germline ends. This CDR3 contains 14 residues. The source of this sequence is a woman between 18 and 30 years old in good health. Sequenced input: naive CD4+ T cells from blood. The J gene is TRBJ2-7, the V gene TRBV9, with D unclear. The CDR3 region is CASSVETGNYEQYF. The CDR3 region has the DNA TGTGCCAGCAGCGTAGAAACGGGCAACTACGAGCAGTACTTC.